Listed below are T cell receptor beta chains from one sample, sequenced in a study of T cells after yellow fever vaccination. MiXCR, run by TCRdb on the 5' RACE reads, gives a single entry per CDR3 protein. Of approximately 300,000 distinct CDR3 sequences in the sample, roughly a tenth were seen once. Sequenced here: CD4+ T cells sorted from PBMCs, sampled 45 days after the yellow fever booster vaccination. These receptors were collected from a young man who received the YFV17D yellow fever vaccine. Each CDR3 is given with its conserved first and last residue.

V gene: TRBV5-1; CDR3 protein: CASSPITRGQGHQYF
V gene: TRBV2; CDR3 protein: CATARAANEKLFF
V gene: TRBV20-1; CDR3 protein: CSAREFFAEQYF
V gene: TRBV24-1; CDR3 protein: CATSDSATNEQFF
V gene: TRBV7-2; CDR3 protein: CASSHLLGEAFF
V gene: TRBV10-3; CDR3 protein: CAISEISPMGAFF
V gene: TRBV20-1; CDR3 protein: CSAIPGQGDYGYTF
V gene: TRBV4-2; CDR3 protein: CASSQEENASYGYTF
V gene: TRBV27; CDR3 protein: CASSFKGGTQYF
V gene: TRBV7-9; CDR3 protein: CASSLGGRITDTQYF
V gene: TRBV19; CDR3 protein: CASSMGLVTPLHF
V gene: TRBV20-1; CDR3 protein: CSASPGTQKETQYF
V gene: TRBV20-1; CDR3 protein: CSASDRGRGGYTF
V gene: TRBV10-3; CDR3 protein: CAIKQGSTDTQYF
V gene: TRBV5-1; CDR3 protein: CASSLGNQGTGNTIYF
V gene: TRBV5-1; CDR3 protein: CASSLEAPNEKLFF
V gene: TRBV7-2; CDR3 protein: CASSPMTGMNGELFF
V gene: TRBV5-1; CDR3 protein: CASSLGLAGARGETQYF
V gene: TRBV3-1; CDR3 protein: CASSPGPGAQYF
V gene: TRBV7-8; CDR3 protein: CASSLVPVTYEQYF
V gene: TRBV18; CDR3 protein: CASSPGTAIREQYF
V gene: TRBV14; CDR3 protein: CASSHEAFF
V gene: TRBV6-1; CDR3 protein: CASFWDAGNEKLFF
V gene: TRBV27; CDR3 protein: CASSLFKRGGNEQFF
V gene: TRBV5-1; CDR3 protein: CASGDRVGDTQYF
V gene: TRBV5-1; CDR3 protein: CASSFTSSSGEVAQYF
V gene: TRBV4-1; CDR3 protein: CASSRGTDWTGNTIYF
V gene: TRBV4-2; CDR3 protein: CASSQDLFPNQPQHF
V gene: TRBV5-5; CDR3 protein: CASSLDAGTQYF
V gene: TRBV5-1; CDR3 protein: CASSWGEVRSFPQYF
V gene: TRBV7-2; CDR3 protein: CASSSPWTDTQYF
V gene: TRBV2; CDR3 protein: CASSEIWGGQLFF
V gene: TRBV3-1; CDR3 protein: CASSQDQAYEQYF
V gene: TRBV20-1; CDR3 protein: CSAKGGPTDTQYF
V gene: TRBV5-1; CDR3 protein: CASTTGPADTQYF
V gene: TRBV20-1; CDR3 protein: CSASPSETQYF
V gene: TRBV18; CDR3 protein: CASSAGTQETQYF
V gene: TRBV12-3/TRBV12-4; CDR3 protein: CASSLNLRTEAFF
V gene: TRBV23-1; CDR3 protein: CASRTAPRQGPETQYF
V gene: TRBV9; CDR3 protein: CASSVGAKDTQYF
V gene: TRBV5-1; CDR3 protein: CASSSDRVNTEAFF
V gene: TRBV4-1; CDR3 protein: CASSLLMGITNEKLFF
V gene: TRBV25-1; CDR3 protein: CASVGTSSYEQYF
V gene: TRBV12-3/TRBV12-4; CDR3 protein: CASSGDRRRQPQHF
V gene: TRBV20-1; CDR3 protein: CSARTSTDTQYF
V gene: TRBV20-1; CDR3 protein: CSARLAGANTGELFF
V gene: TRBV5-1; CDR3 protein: CASSLETGNTEAFF
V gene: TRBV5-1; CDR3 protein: CASSLQPKGRAADTQYF
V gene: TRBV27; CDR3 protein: CASSLEGLAYNEQFF
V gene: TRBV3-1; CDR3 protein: CASSHADRGVETQYF
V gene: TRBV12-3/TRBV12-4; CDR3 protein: CATSGTASYEQYF
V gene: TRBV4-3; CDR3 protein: CASSRDEGYEQYF
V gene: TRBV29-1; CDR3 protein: CSVPGTGVYEQYF
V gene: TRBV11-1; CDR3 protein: CASGGTSGGFRQETQYF
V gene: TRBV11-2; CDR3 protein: CASSVGAGPGIQYF
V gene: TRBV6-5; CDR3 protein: CASSYGQGGTDTQYF
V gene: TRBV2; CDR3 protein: CASSPGQVSNQPQHF
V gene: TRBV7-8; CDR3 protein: CASSLGALSSYNSPLHF
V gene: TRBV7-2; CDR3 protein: CASSSSGGFVTDTQYF